This entry lists 29 T cell receptor beta chains sequenced from one sample in a study of blood T cell repertoires in COVID-19. Produced via immunoSEQ multiplex PCR; TCRdb's table is partial and in-frame only. The data show around 220,000 clones, 70% to 85% seen once. The sequencing input was peripheral blood. Receptors were obtained from a woman aged 40 to 50 with active or convalescent COVID-19.

This clone was recorded once. V gene TRBV30 combines with J gene TRBJ1-1, with D possibly being TRBD1 (6 bases). Trimming removed 2 bases from V and 12 bases from J, with 16 bases in between. The CDR3 extends over 12 amino acids. Germline V gene data show CDR1 as GTSNPN and CDR2 as SVGIG (reference sequence). CDR3 residues: CAWSSDSPETFF. In nucleotides, the CDR3 is TGTGCCTGGAGTTCGGACAGCCCTGAGACTTTCTTT.

The chain has TRBV12-3 or TRBV12-4 and TRBJ2-3; D unclear. V was clipped by 6 bases and J by 3 bases, with 4 bases between them. The CDR3 sequence is 11 residues long. CDR3 DNA sequence: TGTGCCAGCAGGAGGACAGATACGCAGTATTTT. Protein sequence: CASRRTDTQYF.

In this sample, this clone turned up once. The chain carries TRBV3-1 (or the pseudogene TRBV3-2) and TRBJ2-7; a possible D gene is TRBD1 (6 bases). CDR1 and CDR2 from the germline V gene are LGHDT and YNNKEL (reference sequence). The V end lost 6 bases, the J end lost 2 bases, and 14 bases lay between the germline ends. The CDR3 runs 14 residues. CDR3 coding DNA: TGTGCCAGCAGTCTCAGGGGCTTAACCTACGAGCAGTACTTC. This codes for CASSLRGLTYEQYF.

The chain employs TRBV30 and TRBJ1-2; possible D gene TRBD1, 5 bases. Trimming pared 0 bases from V and 3 bases from J, leaving 11 bases between. In germline, CDR1 is GTSNPN, CDR2 SVGIG (reference sequence). This CDR3 has 14 residues. The DNA for the CDR3 is TGTGCCTGGAGTGTACTGGGGGGTTACTATGGCTACACCTTC. Its protein product is CAWSVLGGYYGYTF.

CDR3 loop: CASSAGTGFSDTQYF. CDR3 DNA sequence: TGTGCCAGCAGCGCCGGGACAGGGTTTTCAGATACGCAGTATTTT. This chain connects TRBV9 to TRBJ2-3, with 9 positions matching TRBD1. The CDR3 has 15 residues. Germline-derived CDR1 and CDR2 are SGDLS and YYNGEE. Trimming took 3 bases from V and 4 from J; bases not matched to a gene: 6.

The chain combines TRBV19 with TRBJ1-4, with D perhaps matching TRBD1 (6 bases). Germline CDR1 and CDR2: LNHDA and SQIVND (reference sequence). Trimming shortened V by 2 bases and J by 7 bases, and 11 bases separated the two germline ends. The CDR3 has 14 amino acids. This chain's CDR3 is CASSIRGGAEKLFF. CDR3 nucleotides: TGTGCCAGTAGTATAAGAGGGGGAGCTGAAAAACTGTTTTTT.

The rearrangement links TRBV19 to TRBJ2-5; D gene ambiguous. V was shortened by 2 bases and J by 5 bases, with 15 bases between the two germline ends. There are 15 residues in the CDR3. CDR1 LNHDA and CDR2 SQIVND come from the germline V gene (reference sequence). Here the CDR3 reads CASSIRLLDHETQYF. The DNA for the CDR3 is TGTGCCAGTAGTATAAGACTTTTAGATCATGAGACCCAGTACTTC.

The CDR3 spells CASRRGASNTEAFF. The CDR3 DNA reads TGTGCCAGCAGGCGTGGAGCCTCGAACACTGAAGCTTTCTTT. The genes are TRBV6-5 and TRBJ1-1; D not certain. CDR3 length: 14 residues. Per germline, CDR1 MNHEY and CDR2 SVGAGI. V gave up 6 bases and J gave up 1 base, with 12 bases separating them.

The rearrangement links TRBV30 to TRBJ1-1; weak D call: TRBD1 (6 bases). The germline V and J ends were trimmed by 0 bases and 6 bases, with 8 bases remaining between them. Per germline, CDR1 GTSNPN and CDR2 SVGIG (reference sequence). The CDR3 runs to 12 residues. As DNA, the CDR3 is TGTGCCTGGAGTGTAGGGGGTCCTGAAGCTTTCTTT. The encoded protein is CAWSVGGPEAFF. Using reference TRBV30 and TRBJ1-1 for the parts outside the CDR3, the full variable domain is SQTIHQWPATLVQPVGSPLSLECTVEGTSNPNLYWYRQAAGRGLQLLFYSVGIGQISSEVPQNLSASRPQDRQFILSSKKLLLSDSGFYLCAWSVGGPEAFFGQGTRLTVV.

The chain has TRBV7-9 and TRBJ2-1; 9 positions match TRBD1. The CDR3 runs to 17 residues. From germline, CDR1 is SEHNR and CDR2 FQNEAQ (reference sequence). V shed 5 bases, J shed 4 bases, and the junction held 12 bases outside the gene matches. The CDR3 DNA reads TGTGCCAGCAGCCTCCTGACAGGGGGTGACCTGTACAATGAGCAGTTCTTC. It codes for CASSLLTGGDLYNEQFF.

The genes are TRBV2 and TRBJ1-2, with 9 bases aligning to TRBD1. The CDR3 runs 14 residues. Germline lookup yields CDR1 SNHLY and CDR2 FYNNEI. V lost 8 bases and J lost 7; bases outside the gene matches: 11. The CDR3 nucleotides read TGTGCCAGCGTGGGACAGGGTTCCGCGGGTGGCTACACCTTC. It translates to CASVGQGSAGGYTF.

This clone occurred once. The V call is TRBV30, the J call TRBJ1-1, with a weak D call TRBD1 (6 bases). The length of the CDR3 is 14 residues. V lost 1 base and J 5 bases, leaving 14 bases between the germline ends. Germline assignment: CDR1 GTSNPN and CDR2 SVGIG (reference sequence). The CDR3 DNA follows: TGTGCCTGGAGTGGGGGGACACGGGGTACTGAAGCTTTCTTT. As protein: CAWSGGTRGTEAFF.

This clone was recorded a few times. The chain employs TRBV19 and TRBJ1-2, with D uncertain. V lost 5 bases and J lost 3, with 16 bases in between. Germline CDR1 and CDR2: LNHDA and SQIVND (reference sequence). The CDR3 sequence is 15 residues long. The CDR3 DNA sequence: TGTGCCAGTAGTGCTTCCCTGGGTCTAGACTATGGCTACACCTTC. This sequence encodes CASSASLGLDYGYTF.

The V call is TRBV2, the J call TRBJ1-3, with unresolved D. Germline lookup yields CDR1 SNHLY and CDR2 FYNNEI. V was cut by 3 bases and J by 0 bases, with 9 bases left in between. This CDR3 comprises 15 residues. In DNA form, the CDR3 reads TGTGCCAGCAGTGATGGTAGAGCCTCTGGAAACACCATATATTTT. It codes for CASSDGRASGNTIYF.

The genes are TRBV13 and TRBJ1-5; D uncertain. V lost 4 bases, J lost 7 bases, and 8 bases lay in between. In germline, CDR1 is PRHDT, CDR2 FYEKMQ (reference sequence). This CDR3 region has 12 residues. DNA of the CDR3: TGTGCCAGCAGCTCCTTGGGCCAGCCCCAGCATTTT. It is translated as CASSSLGQPQHF.

The rearrangement uses TRBV29-1 and TRBJ2-1; 14 bases line up with TRBD2. Germline loops: CDR1 SQVTM, CDR2 ANQGSEA. The CDR3 spans 16 residues. The V segment lost 4 bases and the J segment 4 bases; nucleotides outside the gene matches: 6. The CDR3 DNA reads as TGCAGCGTTGTGTCGGGACTAGCGGGGGTTTACAATGAGCAGTTCTTC. Translation: CSVVSGLAGVYNEQFF.

The sample holds a few counts of this clone. This sequence joins TRBV5-5 and TRBJ1-6; D remains unclear. This CDR3 comprises 14 residues. Trimming shortened V by 4 bases and J by 7 bases, and 12 bases separated the two germline ends. The germline V gene encodes CDR1 SGHKS and CDR2 YYEKEE (reference sequence). The CDR3 nucleotides are TGTGCCAGCAGCCTCCACGGAGGGAATTCACCCCTCCACTTT. Encoded protein: CASSLHGGNSPLHF.

V is TRBV6-5 and J is TRBJ2-1; TRBD2 matches 10 bases. V lost 2 bases and J lost 6; bases outside the gene matches: 7. The CDR3 length is 16 residues. Germline V gene data show CDR1 as MNHEY and CDR2 as SVGAGI. CDR3 DNA sequence: TGTGCCAGCAGTTACGGTCGGAGCGGGGGGGCCAATGAGCAGTTCTTC. Its protein product is CASSYGRSGGANEQFF.

V usage is TRBV5-1 and J usage is TRBJ2-2; D is possibly TRBD2 (5 bases). CDR1 SGHRS and CDR2 YFSETQ come from the germline V gene. This CDR3 is built from 13 residues. V was clipped by 6 bases and J by 3 bases, with 9 bases between them. CDR3 region: CASKTRDTGELFF. The CDR3 DNA reads TGCGCCAGCAAAACTAGGGACACCGGGGAGCTGTTTTTT.

This chain links TRBV9 with TRBJ1-5; 8 nucleotides align to TRBD1. Trimming cost V 4 bases and J 3 bases; bases outside gene matches: 15. The CDR3 runs to 18 residues. CDR1 SGDLS and CDR2 YYNGEE come from the germline V gene. CDR3 residues: CASSTPVRDRRLNQPQHF. The CDR3 DNA is TGTGCCAGCAGCACCCCGGTGAGGGACAGGCGACTCAATCAGCCCCAGCATTTT. The full variable domain, in which reference TRBV9 and TRBJ1-5 provide the parts outside the CDR3, is DSGVTQTPKHLITATGQRVTLRCSPRSGDLSVYWYQQSLDQGLQFLIQYYNGEERAKGNILERFSAQQFPDLHSELNLSSLELGDSALYFCASSTPVRDRRLNQPQHFGDGTRLSIL.

J is TRBJ1-1 and V is TRBV6-5, with D hard to call. Germline CDR1 is MNHEY and CDR2 is SVGAGI. This CDR3 has 12 residues. This CDR3 reads CAFLPGNTEAFF. The DNA for the CDR3 is TGTGCTTTTCTGCCAGGGAACACTGAAGCTTTCTTT.

The chain links TRBV2 to TRBJ1-3, with TRBD1 matching 7 bases. Germline V CDR1 and CDR2: SNHLY, FYNNEI. This CDR3 has 18 amino acids. V lost 6 bases to trimming and J lost 2 bases; unmatched junction nucleotides: 16. This chain's CDR3 is CASRRRFLTGTAGNTIYF. DNA of the CDR3: TGTGCCAGCAGGAGAAGATTTCTAACCGGGACAGCTGGAAACACCATATATTTT.

DNA of the CDR3: TGTGCCTGGAGTGGGGGGGGTGGCTACACCTTC. It specifies CAWSGGGGYTF. The chain couples TRBV30 to TRBJ1-2, with a weak D call TRBD1 (5 bases). CDR3 length: 11 amino acids. Trimming shortened V by 1 base and J by 7 bases, and 7 bases separated the two germline ends. Per the germline V gene, CDR1 is GTSNPN and CDR2 is SVGIG (reference sequence). The whole variable domain, remainder taken from reference TRBV30 and TRBJ1-2, is SQTIHQWPATLVQPVGSPLSLECTVEGTSNPNLYWYRQAAGRGLQLLFYSVGIGQISSEVPQNLSASRPQDRQFILSSKKLLLSDSGFYLCAWSGGGGYTFGSGTRLTVV.

The chain uses TRBV19 and TRBJ2-7, with 8 bases identical to TRBD1. The ends lost 4 bases at V and 3 bases at J; junction bases unmatched: 5. Germline V lookup: CDR1 LNHDA, CDR2 SQIVND (reference sequence). The CDR3 runs 14 residues. This CDR3 reads CASSSLGQGYEQYF. The CDR3 DNA is TGTGCCAGTAGTAGTCTAGGACAGGGCTACGAGCAGTACTTC.

The rearrangement uses TRBV10-3 and TRBJ1-6; TRBD1 matches 8 bases. In germline, CDR1 is ENHRY, CDR2 SYGVKD. The junction had 3 bases not matched to a gene; V was cut back by 5 bases and J by 3 bases. The length of the CDR3 is 15 residues. The CDR3 is CAISRTGNYNSPLHF. CDR3 DNA sequence: TGTGCCATCAGTAGGACAGGGAACTATAATTCACCCCTCCACTTT.

The chain uses TRBV11-2 and TRBJ2-1, with 9 bases fitting TRBD2. Germline values: CDR1 SGHAT, CDR2 FQNNGV. The length of the CDR3 is 14 residues. J was trimmed by 5 bases and V by 5 bases; bases with no gene match: 4. The CDR3 DNA reads as TGTGCCAGCAGCCCTCGACTAGCGGACAATGAGCAGTTCTTC. Its protein product is CASSPRLADNEQFF. Drawing the rest from reference TRBV11-2 and TRBJ2-1, the complete variable domain is EAGVAQSPRYKIIEKRQSVAFWCNPISGHATLYWYQQILGQGPKLLIQFQNNGVVDDSQLPKDRFSAERLKGVDSTLKIQPAKLEDSAVYLCASSPRLADNEQFFGPGTRLTVL.

This chain's CDR3 is CASSLRGPNYGYTF. As DNA, the CDR3 is TGTGCCAGCAGCTTACGAGGCCCTAACTATGGCTACACCTTC. The chain links TRBV11-1 to TRBJ1-2; no firm D call. Looked up from germline, CDR1 is SGHAT and CDR2 is FQDESV (reference sequence). This CDR3 region has 14 residues. Trimming took off 2 bases at V and 0 bases at J, with 7 bases between the two ends.

V usage is TRBV5-1 and J usage is TRBJ2-6; D is possibly TRBD1 (6 bases). V dropped 4 bases and J dropped 2 bases, with 10 bases sitting between them. The CDR3 sequence is 15 residues long. Germline values: CDR1 SGHRS, CDR2 YFSETQ. The CDR3 loop is CASSQRTAGANVLTF. CDR3 sequence (DNA): TGCGCCAGCAGCCAACGGACAGCTGGGGCCAACGTCCTGACTTTC.

The chain recombines TRBV28 with TRBJ1-6; D gene unclear. The V end was cut by 3 bases, the J end by 6 bases, with 9 bases between. Germline values: CDR1 MDHEN, CDR2 SYDVKM. The CDR3 has 14 residues. The CDR3 DNA is TGTGCCAGCAGTTTGGGCCAGAGTAATTCACCCCTCCACTTT. Its translation is CASSLGQSNSPLHF.